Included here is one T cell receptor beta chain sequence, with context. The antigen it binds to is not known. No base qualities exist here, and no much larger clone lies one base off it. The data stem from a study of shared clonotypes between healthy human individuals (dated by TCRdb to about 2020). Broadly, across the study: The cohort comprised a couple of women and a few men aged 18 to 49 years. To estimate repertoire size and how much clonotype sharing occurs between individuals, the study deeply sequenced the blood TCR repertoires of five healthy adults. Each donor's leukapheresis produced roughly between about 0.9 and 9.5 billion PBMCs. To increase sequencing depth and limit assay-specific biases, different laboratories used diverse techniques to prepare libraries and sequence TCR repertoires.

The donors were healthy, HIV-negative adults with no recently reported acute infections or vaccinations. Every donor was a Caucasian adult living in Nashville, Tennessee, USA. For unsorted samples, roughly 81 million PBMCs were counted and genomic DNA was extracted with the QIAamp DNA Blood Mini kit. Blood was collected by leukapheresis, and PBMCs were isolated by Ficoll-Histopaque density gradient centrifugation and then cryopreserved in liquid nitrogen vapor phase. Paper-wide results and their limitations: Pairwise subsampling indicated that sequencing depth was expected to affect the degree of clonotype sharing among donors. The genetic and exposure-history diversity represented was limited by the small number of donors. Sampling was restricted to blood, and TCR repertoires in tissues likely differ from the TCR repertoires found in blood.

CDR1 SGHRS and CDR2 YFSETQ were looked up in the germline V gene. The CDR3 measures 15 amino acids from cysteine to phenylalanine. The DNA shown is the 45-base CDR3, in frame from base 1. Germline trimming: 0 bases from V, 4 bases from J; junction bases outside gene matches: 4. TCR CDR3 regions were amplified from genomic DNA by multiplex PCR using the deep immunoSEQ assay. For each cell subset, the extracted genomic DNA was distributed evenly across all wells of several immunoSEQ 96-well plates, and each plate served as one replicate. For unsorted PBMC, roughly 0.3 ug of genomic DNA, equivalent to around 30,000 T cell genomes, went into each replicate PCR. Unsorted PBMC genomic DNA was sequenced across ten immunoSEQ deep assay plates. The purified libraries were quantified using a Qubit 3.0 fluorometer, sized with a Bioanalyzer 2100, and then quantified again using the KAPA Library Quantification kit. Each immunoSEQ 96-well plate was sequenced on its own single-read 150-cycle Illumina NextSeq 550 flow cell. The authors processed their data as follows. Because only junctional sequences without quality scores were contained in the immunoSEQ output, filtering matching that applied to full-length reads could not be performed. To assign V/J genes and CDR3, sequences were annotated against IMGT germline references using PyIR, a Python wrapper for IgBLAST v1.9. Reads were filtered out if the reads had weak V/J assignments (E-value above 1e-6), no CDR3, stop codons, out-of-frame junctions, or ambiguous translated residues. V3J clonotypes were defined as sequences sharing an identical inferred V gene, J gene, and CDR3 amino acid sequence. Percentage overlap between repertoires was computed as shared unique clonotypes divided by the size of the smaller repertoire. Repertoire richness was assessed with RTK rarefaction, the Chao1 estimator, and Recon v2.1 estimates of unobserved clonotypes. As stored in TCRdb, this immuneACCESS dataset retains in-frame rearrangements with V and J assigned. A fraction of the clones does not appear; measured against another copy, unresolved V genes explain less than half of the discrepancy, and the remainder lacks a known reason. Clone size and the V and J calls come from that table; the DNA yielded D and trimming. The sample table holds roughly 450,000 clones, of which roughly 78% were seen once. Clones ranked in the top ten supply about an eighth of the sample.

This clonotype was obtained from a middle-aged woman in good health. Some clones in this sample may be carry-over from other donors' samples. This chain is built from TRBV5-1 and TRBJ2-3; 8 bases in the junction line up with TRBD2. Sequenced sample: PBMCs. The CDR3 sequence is CASSLVAGGPDTQYF. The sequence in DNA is TGCGCCAGCAGCTTGGTGGCGGGAGGTCCAGATACGCAGTATTTT.